This T cell receptor (beta chain) was identified in a study of cytomegalovirus exposure and HLA in healthy donors. Trimming removed 1 base from V and 1 base from J, with 10 bases in between. CDR1 is MNHNS, CDR2 SASEGT, per germline. The CDR3 sequence is 16 residues long. 60 Vbeta and 13 Jbeta primers were used in PCR. Clones were sequenced by immunoSEQ multiplex PCR, and TCRdb holds only the in-frame ones, with some missing. The data hold around 180,000 clones, with 75% to 90% observed a single time. This sequence was found in a boy between 2 and 15 years old in good health and CMV-seronegative. The chain joins TRBV6-1 to TRBJ2-2; D perhaps matches TRBD1 (6 bases). The sample taken for sequencing was PBMCs. The CDR3 bases are TGTGCCAGCAGTGAAGGGCAGGGGCTGAACACCGGGGAGCTGTTTTTT. This gives the protein CASSEGQGLNTGELFF.